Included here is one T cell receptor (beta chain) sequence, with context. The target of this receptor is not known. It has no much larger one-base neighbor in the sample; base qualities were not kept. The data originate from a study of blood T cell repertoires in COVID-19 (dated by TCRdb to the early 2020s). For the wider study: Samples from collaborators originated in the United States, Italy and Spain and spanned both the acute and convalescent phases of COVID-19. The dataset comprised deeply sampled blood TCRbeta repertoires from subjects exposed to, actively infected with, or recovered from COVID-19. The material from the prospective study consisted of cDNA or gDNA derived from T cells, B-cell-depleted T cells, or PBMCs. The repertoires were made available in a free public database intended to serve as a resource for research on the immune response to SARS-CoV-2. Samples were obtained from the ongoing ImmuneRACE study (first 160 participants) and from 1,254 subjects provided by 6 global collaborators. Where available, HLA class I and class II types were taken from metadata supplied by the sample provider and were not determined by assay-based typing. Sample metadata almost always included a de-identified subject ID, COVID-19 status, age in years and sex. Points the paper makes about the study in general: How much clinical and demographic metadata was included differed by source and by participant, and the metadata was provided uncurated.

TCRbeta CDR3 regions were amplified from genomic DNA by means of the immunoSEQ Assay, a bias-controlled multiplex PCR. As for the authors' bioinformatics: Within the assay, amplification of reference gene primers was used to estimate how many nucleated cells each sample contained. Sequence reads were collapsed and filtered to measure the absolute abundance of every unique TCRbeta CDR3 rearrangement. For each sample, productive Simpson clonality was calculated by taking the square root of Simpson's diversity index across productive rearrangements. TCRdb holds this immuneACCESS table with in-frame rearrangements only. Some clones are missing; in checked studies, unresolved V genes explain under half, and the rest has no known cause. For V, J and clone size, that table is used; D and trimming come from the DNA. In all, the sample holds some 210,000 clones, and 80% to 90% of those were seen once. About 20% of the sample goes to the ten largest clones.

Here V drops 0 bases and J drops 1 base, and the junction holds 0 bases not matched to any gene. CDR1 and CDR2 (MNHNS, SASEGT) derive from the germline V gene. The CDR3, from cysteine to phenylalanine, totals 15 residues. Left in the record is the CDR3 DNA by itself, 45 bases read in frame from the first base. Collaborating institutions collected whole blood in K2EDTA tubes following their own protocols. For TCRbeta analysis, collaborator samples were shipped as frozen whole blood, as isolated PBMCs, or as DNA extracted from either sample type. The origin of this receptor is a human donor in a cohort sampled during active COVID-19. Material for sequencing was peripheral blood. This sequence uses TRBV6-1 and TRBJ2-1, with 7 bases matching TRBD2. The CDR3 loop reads CASSEAGGSYNEQFF. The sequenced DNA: TGTGCCAGCAGTGAAGCGGGGGGGTCCTACAATGAGCAGTTCTTC.